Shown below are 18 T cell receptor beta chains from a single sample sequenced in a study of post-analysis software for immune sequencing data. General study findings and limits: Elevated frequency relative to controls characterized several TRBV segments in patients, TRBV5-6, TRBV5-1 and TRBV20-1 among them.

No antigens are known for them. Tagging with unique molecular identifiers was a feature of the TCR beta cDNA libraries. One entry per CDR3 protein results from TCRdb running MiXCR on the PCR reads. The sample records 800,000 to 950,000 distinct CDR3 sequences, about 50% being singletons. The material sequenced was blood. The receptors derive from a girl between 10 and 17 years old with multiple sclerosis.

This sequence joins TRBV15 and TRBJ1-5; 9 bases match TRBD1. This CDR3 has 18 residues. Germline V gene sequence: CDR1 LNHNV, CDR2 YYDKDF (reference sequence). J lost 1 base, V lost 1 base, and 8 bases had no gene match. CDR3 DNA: TGTGCCACCAGCAGAGGGAATACAGGGGGCGGAAGCAATCAGCCCCAGCATTTT. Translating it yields CATSRGNTGGGSNQPQHF.

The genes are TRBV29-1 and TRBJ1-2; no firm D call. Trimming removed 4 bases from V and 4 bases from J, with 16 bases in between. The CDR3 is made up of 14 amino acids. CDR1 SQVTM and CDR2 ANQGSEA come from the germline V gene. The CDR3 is CSVVGRFSLYGYTF. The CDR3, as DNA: TGCAGCGTTGTTGGCAGATTTTCCCTCTATGGCTACACCTTC.

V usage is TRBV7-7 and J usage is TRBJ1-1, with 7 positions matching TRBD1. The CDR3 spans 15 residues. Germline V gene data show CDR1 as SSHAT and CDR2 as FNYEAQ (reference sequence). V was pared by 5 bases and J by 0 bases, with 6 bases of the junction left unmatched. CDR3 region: CASSQTGVMNTEAFF. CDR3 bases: TGTGCCAGCAGCCAAACAGGGGTAATGAACACTGAAGCTTTCTTT.

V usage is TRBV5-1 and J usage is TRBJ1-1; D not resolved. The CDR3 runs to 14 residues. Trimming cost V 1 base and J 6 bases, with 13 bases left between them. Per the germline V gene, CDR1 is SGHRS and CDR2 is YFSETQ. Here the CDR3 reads CASSLREIESEAFF. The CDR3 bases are TGCGCCAGCAGCTTGAGGGAAATAGAATCTGAAGCTTTCTTT.

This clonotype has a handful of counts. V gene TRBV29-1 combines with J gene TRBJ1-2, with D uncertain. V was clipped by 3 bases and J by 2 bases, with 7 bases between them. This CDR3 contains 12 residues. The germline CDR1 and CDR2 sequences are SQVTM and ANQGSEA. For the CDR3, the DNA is TGCAGCGTTGATTTCGGGAACTATGGCTACACCTTC. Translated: CSVDFGNYGYTF.

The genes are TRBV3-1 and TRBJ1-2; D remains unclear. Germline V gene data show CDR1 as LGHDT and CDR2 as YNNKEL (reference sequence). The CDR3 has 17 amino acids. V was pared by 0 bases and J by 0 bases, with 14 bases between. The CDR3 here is CASSQDGGGRANYGYTF. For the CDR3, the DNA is TGTGCCAGCAGCCAAGATGGTGGAGGGAGAGCTAACTATGGCTACACCTTC.

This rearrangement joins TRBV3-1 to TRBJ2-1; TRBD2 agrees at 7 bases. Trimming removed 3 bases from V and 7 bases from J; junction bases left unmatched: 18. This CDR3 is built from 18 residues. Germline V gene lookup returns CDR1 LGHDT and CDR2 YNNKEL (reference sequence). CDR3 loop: CASSHRGREDSGYNEQFF. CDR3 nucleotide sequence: TGTGCCAGCAGCCACCGAGGCAGGGAGGATAGCGGGTATAATGAGCAGTTCTTC.

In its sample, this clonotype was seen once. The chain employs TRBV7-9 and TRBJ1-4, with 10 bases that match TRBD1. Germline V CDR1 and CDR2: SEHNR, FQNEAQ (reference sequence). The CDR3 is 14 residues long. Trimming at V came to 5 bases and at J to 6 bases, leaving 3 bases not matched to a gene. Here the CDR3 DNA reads TGTGCCAGCAGCATCGGGACAGGGGATGAAAAACTGTTTTTT. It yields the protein CASSIGTGDEKLFF.

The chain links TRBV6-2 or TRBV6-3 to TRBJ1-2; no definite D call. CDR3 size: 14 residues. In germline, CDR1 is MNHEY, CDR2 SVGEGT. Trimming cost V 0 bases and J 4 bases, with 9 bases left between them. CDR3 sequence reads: CASSYSTVSYGYTF. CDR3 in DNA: TGTGCCAGCAGTTACTCGACCGTTTCCTATGGCTACACCTTC.

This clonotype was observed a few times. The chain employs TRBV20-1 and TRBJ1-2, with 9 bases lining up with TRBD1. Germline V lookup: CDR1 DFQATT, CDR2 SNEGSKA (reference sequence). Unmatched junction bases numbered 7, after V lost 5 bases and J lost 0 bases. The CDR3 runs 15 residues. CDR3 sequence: CSASGQGRSNYGYTF. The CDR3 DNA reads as TGCAGTGCTTCAGGACAGGGGCGATCTAACTATGGCTACACCTTC.

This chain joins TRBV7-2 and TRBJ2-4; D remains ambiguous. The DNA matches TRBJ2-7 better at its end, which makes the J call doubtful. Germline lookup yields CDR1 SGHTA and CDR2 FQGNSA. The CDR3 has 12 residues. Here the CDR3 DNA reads TGTGCCAGCAGGGGCCATCAGTACGAGCAGTACTTC. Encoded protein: CASRGHQYEQYF.

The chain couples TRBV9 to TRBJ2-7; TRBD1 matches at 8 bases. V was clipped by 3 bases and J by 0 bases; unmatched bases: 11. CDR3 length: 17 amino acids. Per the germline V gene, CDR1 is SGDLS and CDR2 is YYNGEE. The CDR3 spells CASSANPAGGSSYEQYF. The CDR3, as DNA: TGTGCCAGCAGCGCAAACCCGGCAGGGGGCAGCTCCTACGAGCAGTACTTC.

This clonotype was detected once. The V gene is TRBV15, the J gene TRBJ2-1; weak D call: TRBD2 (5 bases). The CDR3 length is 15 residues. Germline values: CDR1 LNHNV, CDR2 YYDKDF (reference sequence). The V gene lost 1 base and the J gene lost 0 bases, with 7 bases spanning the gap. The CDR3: CATSRVASSYNEQFF. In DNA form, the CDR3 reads TGTGCCACCAGCAGAGTAGCGAGCTCCTACAATGAGCAGTTCTTC.

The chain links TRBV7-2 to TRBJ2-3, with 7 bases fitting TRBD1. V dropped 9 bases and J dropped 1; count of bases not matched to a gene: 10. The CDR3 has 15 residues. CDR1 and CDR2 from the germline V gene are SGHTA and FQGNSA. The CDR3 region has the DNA TGTGCCAGTGTCATACAGGGGCGCGGCACAGATACGCAGTATTTT. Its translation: CASVIQGRGTDTQYF.

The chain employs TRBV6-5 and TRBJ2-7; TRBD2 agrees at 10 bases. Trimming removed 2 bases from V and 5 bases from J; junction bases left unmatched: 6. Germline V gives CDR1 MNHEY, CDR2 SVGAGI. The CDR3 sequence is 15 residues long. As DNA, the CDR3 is TGTGCCAGCAGTTACAGCGGGAGGGTGTACCACGAGCAGTACTTC. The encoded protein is CASSYSGRVYHEQYF.

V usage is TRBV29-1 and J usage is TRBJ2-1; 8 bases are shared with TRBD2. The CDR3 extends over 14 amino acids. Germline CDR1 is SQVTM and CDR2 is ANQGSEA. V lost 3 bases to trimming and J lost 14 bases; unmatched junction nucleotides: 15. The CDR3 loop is CSVENLRGAGEEFF. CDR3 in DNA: TGCAGCGTTGAGAACTTGCGGGGGGCCGGGGAGGAGTTCTTC.

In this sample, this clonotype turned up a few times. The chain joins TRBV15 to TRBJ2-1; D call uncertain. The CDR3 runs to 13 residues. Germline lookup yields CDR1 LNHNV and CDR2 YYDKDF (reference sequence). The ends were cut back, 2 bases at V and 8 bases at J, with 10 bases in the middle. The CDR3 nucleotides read TGTGCCACCAGCAGACCTATTACCGATGAGCAGTTCTTC. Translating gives CATSRPITDEQFF. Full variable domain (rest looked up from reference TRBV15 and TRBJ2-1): DAMVIQNPRYQVTQFGKPVTLSCSQTLNHNVMYWYQQKSSQAPKLLFHYYDKDFNNEADTPDNFQSRRPNTSFCFLDIRSPGLGDTAMYLCATSRPITDEQFFGPGTRLTVL.

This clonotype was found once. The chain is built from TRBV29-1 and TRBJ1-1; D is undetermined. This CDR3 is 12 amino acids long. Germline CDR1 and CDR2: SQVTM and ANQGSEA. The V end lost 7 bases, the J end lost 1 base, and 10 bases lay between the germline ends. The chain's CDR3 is CSAQVENTEAFF. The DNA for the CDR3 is TGCAGCGCCCAGGTCGAGAACACTGAAGCTTTCTTT.